These 3 T cell receptor beta chains came from one sample sequenced in a study of cytomegalovirus exposure and HLA in healthy donors. The PCR had 60 Vbeta and 13 Jbeta primers. Measured with immunoSEQ multiplex PCR; TCRdb has only the in-frame clones, and not every one. The sample lists 150,000 to 200,000 clones; around 80% were seen once. Sample: PBMCs. The source of these receptors is a man aged 18 to 30 in good health and CMV-seronegative.

This clone was recorded a few times. The CDR3 is CAWSGGGTVRSVPPEKLFF. The CDR3 DNA sequence: TGTGCCTGGAGCGGAGGGGGGACAGTACGTTCCGTACCCCCTGAAAAACTGTTTTTT. The rearrangement joins TRBV30 to TRBJ1-4; TRBD1 aligns across 7 bases. V shed 3 bases and J 7 bases; nucleotides not matched to a gene: 23. The CDR3 covers 19 residues. Germline CDR1 reads GTSNPN; CDR2 reads SVGIG (reference sequence).

The genes are TRBV23-1 and TRBJ2-7; the match to TRBD2 covers 7 bases. TRBV23-1 belongs to the ORF category, with a function that is uncertain. This CDR3 is 11 amino acids long. V shed 4 bases, J shed 6 bases, and the junction held 0 bases outside the gene matches. This CDR3 is CASSRGGEQYF. In DNA form, the CDR3 reads TGCGCCAGCAGTCGCGGGGGCGAGCAGTACTTC.

The chain recombines TRBV21-1 with TRBJ1-1. TRBV21-1 is assigned pseudogene status. The length of the CDR3 is 14 residues. The CDR3 protein is CASSKARPNTEAFF. The CDR3 coding sequence is TGTGCCAGCAGCAAAGCGCGCCCGAACACTGAAGCTTTCTTT.